The following is a TCR beta chain sequence with its context. This entry comes from a study of blood T cell repertoires in COVID-19. About the research overall: Spain, Italy and the United States supplied samples that represented acute and convalescent COVID-19. T cells, B-cell-depleted T cells, or PBMCs supplied cDNA or gDNA.

This CDR3 region has 14 residues. In germline, CDR1 is LGHDT, CDR2 YNNKEL (reference sequence). The V end lost 7 bases, the J end lost 3 bases, and 15 bases lay between the germline ends. Methods used by the authors: Amplification with reference gene primers provided the estimates of nucleated cell counts. Clones were read by immunoSEQ multiplex PCR, and TCRdb kept only the in-frame ones, dropping some. V and J calls and clone size are given by that table; D and trimming were obtained from the DNA. The sample has approximately 110,000 clones, around 74% seen once; the top ten hold approximately 5.9%. Seattle participants joined during active infection and were tracked over time.

The sequenced material came from peripheral blood. This sequence was found in a man older than 75 with COVID-19, enrolled during active disease. The chain recombines TRBV3-1 (or the pseudogene TRBV3-2) with TRBJ2-5, with D tentatively TRBD2 (5 bases). CDR3 DNA: TGTGCCAGCAACCGGCTAGTCGGGGAAGAGACCCAGTACTTC. Translating gives CASNRLVGEETQYF.